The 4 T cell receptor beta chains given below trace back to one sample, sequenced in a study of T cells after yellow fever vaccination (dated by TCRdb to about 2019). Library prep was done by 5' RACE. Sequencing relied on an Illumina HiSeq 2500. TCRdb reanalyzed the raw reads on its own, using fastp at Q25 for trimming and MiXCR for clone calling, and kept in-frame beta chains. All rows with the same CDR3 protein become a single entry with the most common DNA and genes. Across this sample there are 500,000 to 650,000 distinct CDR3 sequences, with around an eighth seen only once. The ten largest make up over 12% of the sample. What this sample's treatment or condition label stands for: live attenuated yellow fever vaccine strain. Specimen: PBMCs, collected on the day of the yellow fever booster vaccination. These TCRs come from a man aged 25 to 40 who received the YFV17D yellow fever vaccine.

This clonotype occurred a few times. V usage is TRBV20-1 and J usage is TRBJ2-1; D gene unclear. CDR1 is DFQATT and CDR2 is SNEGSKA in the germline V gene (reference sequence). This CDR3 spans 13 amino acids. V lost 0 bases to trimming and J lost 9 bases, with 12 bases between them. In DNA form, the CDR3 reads TGCAGTGCTAGAGATCTGAGGTGGGGTGAGCAGTTCTTC. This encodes CSARDLRWGEQFF.

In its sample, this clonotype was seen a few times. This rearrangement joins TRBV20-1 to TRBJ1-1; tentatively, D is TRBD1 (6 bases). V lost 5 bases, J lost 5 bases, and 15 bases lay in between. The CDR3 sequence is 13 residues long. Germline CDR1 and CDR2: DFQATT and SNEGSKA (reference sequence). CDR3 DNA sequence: TGCAGTGCTCCTGGGGGGGGGCGGACTGAAGCTTTCTTT. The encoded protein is CSAPGGGRTEAFF.

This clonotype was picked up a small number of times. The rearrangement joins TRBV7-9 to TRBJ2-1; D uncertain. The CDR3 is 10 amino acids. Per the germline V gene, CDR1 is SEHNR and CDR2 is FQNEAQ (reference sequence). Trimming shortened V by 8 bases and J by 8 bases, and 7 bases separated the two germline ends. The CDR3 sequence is CASLSDEQFF. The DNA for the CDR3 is TGTGCCAGCCTCAGCGATGAGCAGTTCTTC.

The CDR3 nucleotides read TGTGCCAGTAGTACCCAGAGAAGCAATGAGCAGTTCTTC. It is translated as CASSTQRSNEQFF. The chain employs TRBV19 and TRBJ2-1; D unresolved. The CDR3 totals 13 residues. Per the germline V gene, CDR1 is LNHDA and CDR2 is SQIVND (reference sequence). V lost 4 bases and J lost 6, with 10 bases in between.